These T cell receptor beta chains were read from a single sample in a study of blood T cell repertoires in COVID-19. The table came from immunoSEQ multiplex PCR; TCRdb's copy has only in-frame clones and leaves some out. Among 270,000 or so clones listed, around 90% were seen once. Material for sequencing was PBMCs or T cells enriched from blood (not recorded which). The receptors stem from a woman in her twenties or thirties with acute COVID-19. Each CDR3 is given with its conserved first and last residue. A D gene is named only where the DNA matches it firmly. Clone size is given for some rows only: seen once, a few or many times, or a class if the clone is expanded.

d_gene | j_gene | abundance | v_gene | CDR3nt | CDR3aa
. | TRBJ2-7 | many | TRBV10-3 | TGTGCCATCAGTGCGACAGGTACCTCCTACGAGCAGTACTTC | CAISATGTSYEQYF
. | TRBJ1-1 | . | TRBV5-4 | TGTGCCAGCAGCCCCCGCCGGGAGAACACTGAAGCTTTCTTT | CASSPRRENTEAFF
. | TRBJ1-4 | . | TRBV5-6 | TGTGCCAGCAGCTTGATCGGGTTAGAGGAAAAACTGTTTTTT | CASSLIGLEEKLFF
. | TRBJ2-6 | . | TRBV27 | TGTGCCAGCAGTTTCTTGTTCTCTGGGGCCAACGTCCTGACTTTC | CASSFLFSGANVLTF
. | TRBJ2-7 | . | TRBV12-5 | TGTGCTAGTGGTGTCACCCCAGAAGAGCAGTACTTC | CASGVTPEEQYF
. | TRBJ2-2 | . | TRBV5-1 | TGCGCCAGCAGCTTGGTATACACCGGGGAGCTGTTTTTT | CASSLVYTGELFF
TRBD1 | TRBJ1-2 | . | TRBV25-1 | TGTGCCAGCAGTGGATTCGACAGGGGGACGGGCTACACCTTC | CASSGFDRGTGYTF
. | TRBJ1-5 | once | TRBV6-1 | TGTGCCAGCAGTGAGGGAGCATATAGCAATCAGCCCCAGCATTTT | CASSEGAYSNQPQHF
. | TRBJ1-5 | . | TRBV15 | TGTGCCACCAGCAGAGATCGGGGGTCTCAGCCCCAGCATTTT | CATSRDRGSQPQHF
TRBD1 | TRBJ1-5 | . | TRBV18 | TGTGCCAGCTCACCGGGACAGAATCAGCCCCAGCATTTT | CASSPGQNQPQHF
. | TRBJ2-1 | . | TRBV4-1 | TGCGCCAGCAGCCAAGGCGGGGCGGGGCCCCTTTACAATGAGCAGTTCTTC | CASSQGGAGPLYNEQFF
TRBD2 | TRBJ2-2 | many | TRBV2 | TGTGCCAGCAGTGAACGGGGGGTTCGCGCCGGGGAGCTGTTTTTT | CASSERGVRAGELFF
TRBD2 | TRBJ2-3 | . | TRBV30 | TGTGCCGAATCGGTGGGGACTAACGCAGATACGCAGTATTTT | CAESVGTNADTQYF
. | TRBJ1-6 | . | TRBV28 | TGTGCCAGCACCATCCCCCAGGGCGAGTCACCCCTCCACTTT | CASTIPQGESPLHF
TRBD2 | TRBJ2-1 | . | TRBV6-4 | TGTGCCAGCAGTCCCCTAGCGGGAGGGGATGAGCAGTTCTTC | CASSPLAGGDEQFF
. | TRBJ2-3 | many | TRBV6-4 | TGTGCCAGCAGTGGGGGCGGACACACAGATACGCAGTATTTT | CASSGGGHTDTQYF
. | TRBJ2-3 | . | TRBV19 | TGTGCCAGTAGTATACTGTCAGGTTCGGTCACAGATACGCAGTATTTT | CASSILSGSVTDTQYF
. | TRBJ2-7 | . | TRBV4-1 | TGCGCCAGCAGCTCAATAAGGACAGCCATCTACGAGCAGTACTTC | CASSSIRTAIYEQYF
TRBD2 | TRBJ2-1 | . | TRBV4-1 | TGCGCCAGCAGCATCGTTAGCGGGAGCTCCTACAATGAGCAGTTCTTC | CASSIVSGSSYNEQFF
TRBD2 | TRBJ2-7 | . | TRBV5-1 | TGCGCCAGCAGCTTGTCGCTAGCGGGAGAGGGCGAGCAGTACTTC | CASSLSLAGEGEQYF
TRBD2 | TRBJ2-1 | few | TRBV10-2 | TGCGCCAGCAAGGGGTTAGCGGGAGACAATGAGCAGTTCTTC | CASKGLAGDNEQFF
. | TRBJ1-5 | once | TRBV28 | TGTGCCAGCAGTTTAAGGGGGACATCTAATAGTCCCCAGCATTTT | CASSLRGTSNSPQHF
TRBD1 | TRBJ2-7 | . | TRBV2 | TGTGCCAGCAGTTCGGGGACAGCTAGGGAGCAGTACTTC | CASSSGTAREQYF
TRBD2 | TRBJ2-2 | many | TRBV7-9 | TGTGCCAGCAGCTTCTTGGCGGGAGGTAACACCGGGGAGCTGTTTTTT | CASSFLAGGNTGELFF
. | TRBJ1-2 | . | TRBV24-1 | TGTGCCACCAGTGATTTAAACAGTCCTGGCTACACCTTC | CATSDLNSPGYTF
. | TRBJ1-1 | . | TRBV6-6 | TGTGCCAGCAGTCCCTACCTGTGGTCTTCAGGGGACACTGAAGCTTTCTTT | CASSPYLWSSGDTEAFF
TRBD1 | TRBJ2-7 | . | TRBV9 | TGTGCCAGCACCCGTAGGGGACAGGGTGGCGACGAGCAGTACTTC | CASTRRGQGGDEQYF
. | TRBJ1-1 | . | TRBV2 | TGTGCCAGCAGTGAAGCGGGGGAGGGGAACACTGAAGCTTTCTTT | CASSEAGEGNTEAFF
TRBD1 | TRBJ2-4 | . | TRBV10-3 | TGTGCCATCAGAAGACAGGGTGGAAACATTCAGTACTTC | CAIRRQGGNIQYF
. | TRBJ1-2 | few | TRBV29-1 | TGCAGCGTTGAAGGCCGAGCCGGGACAACGTATGGCTACACCTTC | CSVEGRAGTTYGYTF
. | TRBJ1-6 | . | TRBV4-1 | TGCGCCAGCAGCCCCTGGACAGCTTATAATTCACCCCTCCACTTT | CASSPWTAYNSPLHF
TRBD2 | TRBJ2-1 | . | TRBV7-9 | TGTGCCAGCAGCTTTGGGGGAGGGTACAATGAGCAGTTCTTC | CASSFGGGYNEQFF
TRBD1 | TRBJ2-7 | once | TRBV12-3/TRBV12-4 | TGTGCCAGCAGTTTAGACAGGGGGCGCGAGCAGTACTTC | CASSLDRGREQYF
TRBD1 | TRBJ1-1 | medium-sized | TRBV24-1 | TGTGCCACCAGTGATAACAGGGGAAACACTGAAGCTTTCTTT | CATSDNRGNTEAFF
TRBD1 | TRBJ2-1 | few | TRBV6-4 | TGTGCCAGCAGTATCCACGCCGGGACAGGGGCGAATGAGCAGTTCTTC | CASSIHAGTGANEQFF
. | TRBJ1-4 | . | TRBV19 | TGTGCCAGTAGCCCTAGGGCAGGGAATAATGAAAAACTGTTTTTT | CASSPRAGNNEKLFF
TRBD1 | TRBJ1-2 | . | TRBV10-2 | TGCGCCAGCAGTGAGTGGGCAGGGGGCTATGGCTACACCTTC | CASSEWAGGYGYTF
TRBD2 | TRBJ2-1 | . | TRBV18 | TGTGCCAGCTCACCACTAGCGGGAAGCTCCTACAATGAGCAGTTCTTC | CASSPLAGSSYNEQFF
TRBD1 | TRBJ1-4 | . | TRBV5-1 | TGCGCCAGCAGCACAGGGGACATGGGGGAAAAACTGTTTTTT | CASSTGDMGEKLFF
. | TRBJ2-7 | . | TRBV25-1 | TGTGCCAGCAGTGATCAGGGGGGACTAGGGGGCTACGAGCAGTACTTC | CASSDQGGLGGYEQYF
TRBD1 | TRBJ1-2 | . | TRBV10-1 | TGCGCCAGCACACCGGACAGGGCGGGGGTTAACTATGGCTACACCTTC | CASTPDRAGVNYGYTF
. | TRBJ2-3 | . | TRBV4-2 | TGTGCCAGCAGCCGAGACTATCCCCCAGATACGCAGTATTTT | CASSRDYPPDTQYF
TRBD1 | TRBJ2-5 | . | TRBV27 | TGTGCCACCAAGACAGGGCAAGCAGAGACCCAGTACTTC | CATKTGQAETQYF
TRBD1 | TRBJ1-1 | . | TRBV13 | TGTGCCAGCAGCCAAGGACAGGGGGCTATGAACACTGAAGCTTTCTTT | CASSQGQGAMNTEAFF
TRBD1 | TRBJ2-7 | . | TRBV6-5 | TGTGCCAGCAGTTACCCCCGGGACAGGCCCTACGAGCAGTACTTC | CASSYPRDRPYEQYF
. | TRBJ2-1 | . | TRBV7-3 | TGTGCCAGCAGCCCTGGACAGGGAGGGAATGAGCAGTTCTTC | CASSPGQGGNEQFF
. | TRBJ1-5 | once | TRBV3-1/TRBV3-2 | TGTGCCAGCAGCCAAGTTGAAGCTGAGCAGCCCCAGCATTTT | CASSQVEAEQPQHF
. | TRBJ1-1 | . | TRBV7-2 | TGTGCCAGCAGCTTCGGGGTCCCTGAAGCTTTCTTT | CASSFGVPEAFF